This record looks at one T cell receptor (beta chain) sequence and its context. The source of the sample is a study of blood T cell repertoires in COVID-19. As processed by the authors: Scientists estimated how many nucleated cells there were by amplifying reference gene primers. Libraries were prepared by immunoSEQ multiplex PCR; TCRdb keeps only in-frame clonotypes and omits some of them. V and J calls and clone size follow that table, whereas D and trimming were derived from the DNA. The sample lists approximately 220,000 clones; over 85% were seen once. The CDR3 spans 14 residues. Germline CDR1 GTSNPN, CDR2 SVGIG (reference sequence). Trimming pared 5 bases from V and 0 bases from J, leaving 10 bases between.

V and J are TRBV30 and TRBJ1-4; no firm D call. The source of this sequence is a woman aged 25 to 39 with acute COVID-19. What was sequenced was PBMCs or T cells enriched from blood (not recorded which). The CDR3 region is CAWPWQATNEKLFF. The DNA for the CDR3 is TGTGCCTGGCCGTGGCAGGCAACTAATGAAAAACTGTTTTTT.